This T cell receptor beta chain was sequenced during a study of blood T cell repertoires in COVID-19 (dated by TCRdb to 2019 to 2021). For context, the study as a whole: The collaborator samples originated in the United States, Italy and Spain and spanned the acute and convalescent phases of COVID-19. The material from the prospective study consisted of cDNA or gDNA derived from T cells, B-cell-depleted T cells, or PBMCs. Subjects who had been exposed to COVID-19, were actively infected with it, or had recovered from it provided the deeply sampled blood TCRbeta repertoires that made up the dataset. The repertoires were released in a freely available public database meant as a resource for research on the immune response to SARS-CoV-2. The samples were drawn from the first 160 participants of the ongoing ImmuneRACE study and from some 1,300 subjects provided by 6 global collaborators. The sample metadata nearly always contained a de-identified subject ID, COVID-19 status, age in years and sex. HLA class I and class II types, where available, came from metadata supplied by the sample provider rather than from assay-based typing.

The junction carries 7 bases between V and J, which are trimmed by 1 base and 4 bases respectively. Its CDR3 holds 14 amino acids, cysteine through phenylalanine. Just the 42-base CDR3 DNA is kept, in frame starting at base 1. According to the germline V gene, CDR1 reads SGHVS and CDR2 reads FQNEAQ. What the work shows at the level of the full study, not this receptor alone: The quantity of clinical and demographic metadata differed by source and by participant and was supplied without curation.

The collaborating institutions used their own protocols to collect whole blood in K2EDTA tubes. For TCRbeta analysis, collaborators shipped samples in one of three forms: frozen whole blood, isolated PBMCs, or DNA extracted from either of those sample types. As to this clone: Its antigen is still unknown. Base qualities are not recorded, but no much larger clone differs from it by a single base.

TCRbeta CDR3 regions were amplified from genomic DNA by means of the immunoSEQ Assay, a bias-controlled multiplex PCR. Per the source publication's procedure: The number of nucleated cells in each sample was estimated by amplification of reference gene primers within the assay. To quantify the absolute abundance of each unique TCRbeta CDR3 rearrangement, sequence reads were collapsed and filtered. For each sample, productive Simpson clonality was calculated as the square root of Simpson's diversity index across productive rearrangements. Drawn from immuneACCESS, this table holds only the in-frame rearrangements with V and J called that TCRdb kept. Clones are partly lost; checked studies trace under half to an unresolved V gene and leave the rest unexplained. V and J calls and clone size come straight from that table; D and trimming were deduced from the DNA. The sample data list roughly 120,000 clones, and around 88% of these were observed just once. The ten largest clonotypes hold approximately 0.81% of the sample.

Recombination connected TRBV7-8 to TRBJ1-4; the D gene cannot be named for sure. The sequenced sample was peripheral blood. The TCR was taken from a woman in her forties or fifties with active or convalescent COVID-19. The nucleotide sequence is TGTGCCAGCAGCTTAGACAGATATAATGAAAAACTGTTTTTT. It specifies CASSLDRYNEKLFF.